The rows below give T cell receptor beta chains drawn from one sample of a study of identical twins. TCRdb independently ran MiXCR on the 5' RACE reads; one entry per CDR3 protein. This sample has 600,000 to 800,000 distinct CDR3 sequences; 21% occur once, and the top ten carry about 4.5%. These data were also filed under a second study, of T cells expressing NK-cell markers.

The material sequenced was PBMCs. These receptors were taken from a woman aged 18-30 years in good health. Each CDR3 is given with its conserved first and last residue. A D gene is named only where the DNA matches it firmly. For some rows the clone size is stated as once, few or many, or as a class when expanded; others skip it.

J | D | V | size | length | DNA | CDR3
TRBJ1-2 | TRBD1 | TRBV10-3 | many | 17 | TGTGCCATCAGTGAGACCTGGACAGGGTCTGAGAACTATGGCTACACCTTC | CAISETWTGSENYGYTF
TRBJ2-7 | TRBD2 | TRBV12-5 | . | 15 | TGTGCTAGTGGGCCGAGCGGGAGGACCTTTGGGGAGCAGTACTTC | CASGPSGRTFGEQYF
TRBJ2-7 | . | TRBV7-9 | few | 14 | TGTGCCAGCAGCCACGGGGGAGGAGTATACGAGCAGTACTTC | CASSHGGGVYEQYF
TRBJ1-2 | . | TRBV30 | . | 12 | TGTGCCTGGAGTGTACTGTGGGGACACTGCACCTTC | CAWSVLWGHCTF
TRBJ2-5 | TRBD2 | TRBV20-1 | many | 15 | TGCAGTGCTAGAGATCGCTGGACTAGCCCCCTGACCCAGTACTTC | CSARDRWTSPLTQYF
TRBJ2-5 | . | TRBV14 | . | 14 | TGTGCCAGCAGCTTATCGACGGTAGGAGAGACCCATTACTTC | CASSLSTVGETHYF
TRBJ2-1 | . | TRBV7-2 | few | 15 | TGTGCCAGCAACTCGGGGAGTGGGTTACTGAATGAGCAGTTCTTC | CASNSGSGLLNEQFF
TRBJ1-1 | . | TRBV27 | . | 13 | TGTGCCAGCGCTATTGGATTAAACACTGAAGCTTTCTTT | CASAIGLNTEAFF
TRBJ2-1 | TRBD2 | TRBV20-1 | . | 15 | TGCAGTGCTAGGGTTCCTAGCGGGAGCGGTAATGAGCAGTTCTTC | CSARVPSGSGNEQFF
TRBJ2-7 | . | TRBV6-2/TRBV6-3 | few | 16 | TGTGCCAGCAGTGCGTGGTATAGGAAGGGCGCCCACGAGCAGTACTTC | CASSAWYRKGAHEQYF
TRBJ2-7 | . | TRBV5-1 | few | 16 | TGCGCCAGCAGCGCCGGAGTTTTAGGTGACTCCTACGAGCAGTACTTC | CASSAGVLGDSYEQYF
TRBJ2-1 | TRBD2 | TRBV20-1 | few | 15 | TGCAGTGCTACGTTAGCGGGAGGTCCCTACAATGAGCAGTTCTTC | CSATLAGGPYNEQFF
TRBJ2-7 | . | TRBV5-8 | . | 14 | TGTGCCAGCAGCCCGCGGACAGTCACCTACGAGCAGTACTTC | CASSPRTVTYEQYF
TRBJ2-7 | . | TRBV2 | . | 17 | TGTGCCAGCAACTCAAGGGGCAGGACAATCAACTCCTACGAGCAGTACTTC | CASNSRGRTINSYEQYF
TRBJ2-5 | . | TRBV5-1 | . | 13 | TGCGCCAGCAGCTTTCAACAAGCGGAGACCCAGTACTTC | CASSFQQAETQYF
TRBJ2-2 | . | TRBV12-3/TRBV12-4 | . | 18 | TGTGCCAGCAGCTTTTGGGGGTGGAGGACTTCGAACACCGGGGAGCTGTTTTTT | CASSFWGWRTSNTGELFF
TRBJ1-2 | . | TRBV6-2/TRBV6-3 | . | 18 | TGTGCCAGCAGTCCCCTGCTCTTGCGGGGAGAATCTAACTATGGCTACACCTTC | CASSPLLLRGESNYGYTF
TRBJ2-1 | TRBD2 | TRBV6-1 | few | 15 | TGTGCCAGCAGCCACTATAGCGGGAGATTTAATGAGCAGTTCTTC | CASSHYSGRFNEQFF
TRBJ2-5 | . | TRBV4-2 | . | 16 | TGTGCCAGCAGCCAGGTCGGTGGACAGACCCAAGAGACCCAGTACTTC | CASSQVGGQTQETQYF
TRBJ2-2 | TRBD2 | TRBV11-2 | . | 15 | TGTGCCAGCCGGCAGCCGGGACTAAGACCCGGGGAGCTGTTTTTT | CASRQPGLRPGELFF
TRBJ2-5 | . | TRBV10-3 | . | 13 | TGTGCCATCAGTGATCGTAACGTGGAGACCCAGTACTTC | CAISDRNVETQYF
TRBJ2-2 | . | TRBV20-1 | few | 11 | TGCAGTGCCTCCCACACCGGGGAGCTGTTTTTT | CSASHTGELFF
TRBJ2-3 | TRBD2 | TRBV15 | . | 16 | TGTGCCTCGACTAGCGGGAAATTCGGGGTCACAGATACGCAGTATTTT | CASTSGKFGVTDTQYF
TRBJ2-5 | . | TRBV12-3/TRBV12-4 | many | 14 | TGTGCCAGCAGACGAGGGTCCTCAATAGAGACCCAGTACTTC | CASRRGSSIETQYF
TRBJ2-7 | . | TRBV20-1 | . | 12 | TGCAGTGCGCGGACCGAACCCTACGAGCAGTACTTC | CSARTEPYEQYF
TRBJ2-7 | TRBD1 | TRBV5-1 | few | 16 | TGCGCCAGCAGCTGGGACGTCGACAGGGCCGATTACGAGCAGTACTTC | CASSWDVDRADYEQYF
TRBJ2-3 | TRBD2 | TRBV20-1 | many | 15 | TGCAGTGCGCCCCCCGGGACTAGCGGGTCAGATACGCAGTATTTT | CSAPPGTSGSDTQYF
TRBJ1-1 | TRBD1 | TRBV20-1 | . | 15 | TGCAGTGCTAGCGCCCGGGACAGGTTGAACACTGAAGCTTTCTTT | CSASARDRLNTEAFF
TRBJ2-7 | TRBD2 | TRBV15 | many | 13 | TGTGCCACCAGGTTGACTAGCCGCCACGAGCAGTACTTC | CATRLTSRHEQYF
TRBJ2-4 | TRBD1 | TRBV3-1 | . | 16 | TGTGCCAGCAGCCAAGAGGGGACAGGGGTCAAAAACATTCAGTACTTC | CASSQEGTGVKNIQYF
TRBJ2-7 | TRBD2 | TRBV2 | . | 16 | TGTGCCAGCAGCGCGGGACTAGCGGATTACACCTACGAGCAGTACTTC | CASSAGLADYTYEQYF
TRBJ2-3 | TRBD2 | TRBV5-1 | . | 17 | TGCGCCAGCAGCTTTGGGACTAGCGGGAGGAGCACAGATACGCAGTATTTT | CASSFGTSGRSTDTQYF
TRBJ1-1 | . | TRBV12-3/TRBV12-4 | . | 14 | TGTGCCAACAGGACGATTGGTGGGAGCACTGAAGCTTTCTTT | CANRTIGGSTEAFF
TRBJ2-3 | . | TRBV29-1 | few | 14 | TGCAGCTCTCAGGCGCAGGGGAACACAGATACGCAGTATTTT | CSSQAQGNTDTQYF
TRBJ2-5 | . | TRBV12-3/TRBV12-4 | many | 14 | TGTGCCAGCAGTTTATCGGCGGGAAGAGAGGCCCAGTACTTC | CASSLSAGREAQYF
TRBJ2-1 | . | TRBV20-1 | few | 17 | TGCAGTGCTAGAGATTGGACGGCTTCCCTCTCCTACAATGAGCAGTTCTTC | CSARDWTASLSYNEQFF
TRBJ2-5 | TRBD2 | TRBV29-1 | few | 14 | TGCAGCAGCTTTAGCGGGGGTCACCAAGAGACCCAGTACTTC | CSSFSGGHQETQYF
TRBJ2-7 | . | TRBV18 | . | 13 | TGTGCCAGCTCACCCCAGGCGGGGAACGAGCAGTACTTC | CASSPQAGNEQYF
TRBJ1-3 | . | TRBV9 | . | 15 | TGTGCCAGCAGCGTATTCGGGGGATCTGGAAACACCATATATTTT | CASSVFGGSGNTIYF
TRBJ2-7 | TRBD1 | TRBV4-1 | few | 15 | TGCGCCAGCAGCCAAAACGCACAGGGGTCCTACGAGCAGTACTTC | CASSQNAQGSYEQYF
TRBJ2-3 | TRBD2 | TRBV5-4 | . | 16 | TGTGCCAGCAGTACAGGACTAGCGGGAATCACAGATACGCAGTATTTT | CASSTGLAGITDTQYF
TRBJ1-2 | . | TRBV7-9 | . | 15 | TGTGCCAGCAGCCTACCGGGGGGGATTGGCTATGGCTACACCTTC | CASSLPGGIGYGYTF
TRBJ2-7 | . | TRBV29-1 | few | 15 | TGCAGCGCTGGTGGGTTTGGCCGATTCGCGTACGAGCAGTACTTC | CSAGGFGRFAYEQYF
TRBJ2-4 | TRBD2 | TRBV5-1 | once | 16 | TGCGCCAGCAGCTTGCCGGCTAGCGGAGCCAAAAACATTCAGTACTTC | CASSLPASGAKNIQYF
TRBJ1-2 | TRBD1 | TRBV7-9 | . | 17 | TGTGCCAGCAGCTTCATTCCGGGACAGAGAGGAATAAATGGCTACACCTTC | CASSFIPGQRGINGYTF
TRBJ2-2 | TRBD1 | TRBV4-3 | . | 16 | TGCGCCAGCAGCCAAGTACAGGGGGCGCCGACCGGGGAGCTGTTTTTT | CASSQVQGAPTGELFF
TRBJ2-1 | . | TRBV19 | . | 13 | TGTGCCAGTAGTACTCAGGGGTACAATGAGCAGTTCTTC | CASSTQGYNEQFF
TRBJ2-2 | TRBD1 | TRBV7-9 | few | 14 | TGTGCCAGCAGCTCGGACAGGGACACCGGGGAGCTGTTTTTT | CASSSDRDTGELFF
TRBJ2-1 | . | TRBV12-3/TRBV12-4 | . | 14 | TGTGCCAGCACCTCGGGACGCCAAGGCAATGAGCAGTTCTTC | CASTSGRQGNEQFF
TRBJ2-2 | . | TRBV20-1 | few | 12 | TGCAGTGCTTCAGGACCTCTCCGGGAGCTGTTTTTT | CSASGPLRELFF
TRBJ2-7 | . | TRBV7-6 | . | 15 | TGTGCCAGCAGCTTTGGAGCCGGGGTCAACTACGAGCAGTACTTC | CASSFGAGVNYEQYF
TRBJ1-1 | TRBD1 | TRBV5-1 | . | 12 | TGCGCCAGCAGTTTCGACAGGGGAGAGGCTTTCTTT | CASSFDRGEAFF
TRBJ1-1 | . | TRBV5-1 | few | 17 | TGCGCCAGCAGCTCGCCCACGATGGGGCCTAGGACGGCCGGAGCTTTCTTT | CASSSPTMGPRTAGAFF
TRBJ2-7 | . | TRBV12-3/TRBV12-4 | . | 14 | TGTGCCAGCAGTTCCTACAGGGAAACCTACGAGCAGTACTTC | CASSSYRETYEQYF
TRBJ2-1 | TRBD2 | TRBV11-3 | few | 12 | TGTGCCAGCAGCTTAAGAGGGACTAGCCAGTTCTTC | CASSLRGTSQFF
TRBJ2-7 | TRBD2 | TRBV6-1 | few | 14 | TGTGCCAGCAGAGGTAGCGGGGCCTCCTACGAGCAGTACTTC | CASRGSGASYEQYF